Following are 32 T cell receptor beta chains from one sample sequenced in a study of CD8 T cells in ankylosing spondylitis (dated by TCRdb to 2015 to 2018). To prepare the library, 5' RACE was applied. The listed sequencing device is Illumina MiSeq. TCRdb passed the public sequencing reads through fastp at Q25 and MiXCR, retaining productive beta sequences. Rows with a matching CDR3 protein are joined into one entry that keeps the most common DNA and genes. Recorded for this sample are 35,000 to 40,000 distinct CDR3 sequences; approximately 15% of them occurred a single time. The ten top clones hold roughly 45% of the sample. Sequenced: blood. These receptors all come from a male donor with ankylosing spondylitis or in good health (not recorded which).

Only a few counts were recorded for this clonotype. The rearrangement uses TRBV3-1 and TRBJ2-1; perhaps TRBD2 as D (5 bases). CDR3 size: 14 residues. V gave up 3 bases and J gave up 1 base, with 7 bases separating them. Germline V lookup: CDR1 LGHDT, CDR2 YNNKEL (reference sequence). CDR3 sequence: CASSHGDSYNEQFF. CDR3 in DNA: TGTGCCAGCAGCCACGGGGATTCCTACAATGAGCAGTTCTTC.

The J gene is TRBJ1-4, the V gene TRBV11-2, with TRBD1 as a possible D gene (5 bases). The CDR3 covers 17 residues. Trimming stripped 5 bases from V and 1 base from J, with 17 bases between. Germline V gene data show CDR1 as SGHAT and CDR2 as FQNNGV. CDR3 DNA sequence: TGTGCCAGCAGCGCACAGGACTCTGCAGTAACTAATGAAAAACTGTTTTTT. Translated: CASSAQDSAVTNEKLFF. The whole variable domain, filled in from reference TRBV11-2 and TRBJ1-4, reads EAGVAQSPRYKIIEKRQSVAFWCNPISGHATLYWYQQILGQGPKLLIQFQNNGVVDDSQLPKDRFSAERLKGVDSTLKIQPAKLEDSAVYLCASSAQDSAVTNEKLFFGSGTQLSVL.

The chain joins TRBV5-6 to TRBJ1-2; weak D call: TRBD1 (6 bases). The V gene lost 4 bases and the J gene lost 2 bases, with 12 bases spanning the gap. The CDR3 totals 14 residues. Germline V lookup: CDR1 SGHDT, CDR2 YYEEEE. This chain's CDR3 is CASSLTGWNYGYTF. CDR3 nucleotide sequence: TGTGCCAGCAGCCTCACAGGGTGGAACTATGGCTACACCTTC.

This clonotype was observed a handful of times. CDR3 protein: CASLTTGEQYF. CDR3 DNA sequence: TGTGCCAGCCTTACGACAGGGGAGCAGTACTTC. The V and J genes are TRBV28 and TRBJ2-7, with 7 nucleotides matching TRBD1. Per germline, CDR1 MDHEN and CDR2 SYDVKM. This CDR3 has 11 amino acids. V dropped 8 bases and J dropped 7; count of bases not matched to a gene: 5.

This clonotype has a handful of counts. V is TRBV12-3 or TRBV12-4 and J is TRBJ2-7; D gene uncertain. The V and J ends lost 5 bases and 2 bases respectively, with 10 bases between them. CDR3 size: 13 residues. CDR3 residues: CASSPGVTYEQYV. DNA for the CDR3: TGTGCCAGCAGTCCTGGGGTGACCTACGAGCAGTACGTC.

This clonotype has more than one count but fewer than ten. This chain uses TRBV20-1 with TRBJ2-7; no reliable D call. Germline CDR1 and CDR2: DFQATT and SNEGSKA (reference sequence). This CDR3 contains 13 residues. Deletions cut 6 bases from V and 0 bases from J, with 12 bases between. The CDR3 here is CSARSGTSYEQYV. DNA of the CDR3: TGCAGTGCCCGCTCAGGTACCTCCTACGAGCAGTACGTC.

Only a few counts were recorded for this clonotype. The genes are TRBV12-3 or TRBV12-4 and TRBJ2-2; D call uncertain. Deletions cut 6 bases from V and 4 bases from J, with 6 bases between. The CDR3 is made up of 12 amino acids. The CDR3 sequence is CASSTATGELFF. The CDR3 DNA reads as TGTGCCAGCAGCACAGCCACCGGGGAGCTGTTTTTT.

CDR3 in amino acids: CASTLVEGAGTEAFF. The CDR3 region has the DNA TGTGCCAGCACCCTTGTGGAAGGGGCTGGCACTGAAGCTTTCTTT. The chain carries TRBV7-9 and TRBJ1-1; perhaps TRBD1 as D (5 bases). This CDR3 has 15 residues. V shed 7 bases and J shed 4 bases, with 19 bases lying between them. Germline V lookup: CDR1 SEHNR, CDR2 FQNEAQ (reference sequence). Together with reference TRBV7-9 and TRBJ1-1, the CDR3 gives the full variable domain: DTGVSQNPRHKITKRGQNVTFRCDPISEHNRLYWYRQTLGQGPEFLTYFQNEAQLEKSRLLSDRFSAERPKGSFSTLEIQRTEQGDSAMYLCASTLVEGAGTEAFFGQGTRLTVV.

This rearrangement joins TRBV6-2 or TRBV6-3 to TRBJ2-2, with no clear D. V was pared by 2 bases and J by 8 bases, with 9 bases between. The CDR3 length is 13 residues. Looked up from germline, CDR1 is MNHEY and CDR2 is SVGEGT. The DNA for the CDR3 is TGTGCCAGCAGTTACGCCAGGACGGGGGAGCTGTTTTTT. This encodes CASSYARTGELFF.

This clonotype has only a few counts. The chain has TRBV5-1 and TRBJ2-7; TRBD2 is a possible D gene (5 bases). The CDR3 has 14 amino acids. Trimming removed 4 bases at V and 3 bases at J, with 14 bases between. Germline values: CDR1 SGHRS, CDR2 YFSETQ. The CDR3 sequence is CASSPVDGDYEQYF. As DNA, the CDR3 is TGCGCCAGCAGCCCGGTGGACGGGGACTACGAGCAGTACTTC.

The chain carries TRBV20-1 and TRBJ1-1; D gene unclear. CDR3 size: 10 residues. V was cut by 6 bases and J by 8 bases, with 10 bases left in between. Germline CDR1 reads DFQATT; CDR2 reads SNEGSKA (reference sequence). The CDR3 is CSAMTREAFF. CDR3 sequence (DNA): TGCAGTGCCATGACTAGGGAAGCTTTCTTT.

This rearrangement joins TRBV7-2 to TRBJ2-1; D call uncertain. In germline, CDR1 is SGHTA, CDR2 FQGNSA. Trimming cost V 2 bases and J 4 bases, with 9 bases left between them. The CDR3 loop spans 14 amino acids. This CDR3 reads CASSLSPLYNEQFF. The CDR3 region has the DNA TGTGCCAGCAGCTTATCCCCCTTATACAATGAGCAGTTCTTC.

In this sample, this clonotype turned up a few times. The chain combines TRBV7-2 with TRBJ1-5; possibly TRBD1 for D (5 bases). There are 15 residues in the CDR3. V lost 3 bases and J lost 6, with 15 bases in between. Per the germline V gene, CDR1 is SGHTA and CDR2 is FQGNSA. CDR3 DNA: TGTGCCAGCAGCTTGGCAGGTGGAGGGGCTCAGCCCCAGCATTTT. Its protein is CASSLAGGGAQPQHF. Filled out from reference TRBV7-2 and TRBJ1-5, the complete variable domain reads GAGVSQSPSNKVTEKGKDVELRCDPISGHTALYWYRQSLGQGLEFLIYFQGNSAPDKSGLPSDRFSAERTGGSVSTLTIQRTQQEDSAVYLCASSLAGGGAQPQHFGDGTRLSIL.

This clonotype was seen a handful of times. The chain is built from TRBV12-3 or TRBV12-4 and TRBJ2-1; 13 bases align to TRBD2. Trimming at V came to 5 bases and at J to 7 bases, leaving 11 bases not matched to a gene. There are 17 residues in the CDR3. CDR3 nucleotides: TGTGCCAGCAGTCCGGGACTAGCGGGGCCCGCTCGAAATGAGCAGTTCTTC. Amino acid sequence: CASSPGLAGPARNEQFF.

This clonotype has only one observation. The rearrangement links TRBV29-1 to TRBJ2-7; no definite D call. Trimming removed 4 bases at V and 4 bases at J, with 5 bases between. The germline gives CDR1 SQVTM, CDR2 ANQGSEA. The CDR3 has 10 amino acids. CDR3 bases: TGCAGCGTTGGGGGTTACGAGCAGTACTTC. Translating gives CSVGGYEQYF.

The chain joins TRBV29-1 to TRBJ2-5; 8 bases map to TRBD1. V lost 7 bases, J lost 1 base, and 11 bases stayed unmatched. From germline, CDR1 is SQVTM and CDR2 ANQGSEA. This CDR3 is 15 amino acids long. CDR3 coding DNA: TGCAGCGCCGCTAGAGGACAGGGAGGCCAAGAGACCCAGTACTTC. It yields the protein CSAARGQGGQETQYF.

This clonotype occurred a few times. CDR3 nucleotide sequence: TGTGCCAGCAGCTTTGCGGTGGGTGAAAAACTGTTTTTT. Translation: CASSFAVGEKLFF. The gene calls are TRBV7-2 and TRBJ1-4; no clear D gene. The CDR3 covers 13 residues. The germline CDR1 and CDR2 sequences are SGHTA and FQGNSA. V gave up 3 bases and J gave up 7 bases, with 9 bases separating them.

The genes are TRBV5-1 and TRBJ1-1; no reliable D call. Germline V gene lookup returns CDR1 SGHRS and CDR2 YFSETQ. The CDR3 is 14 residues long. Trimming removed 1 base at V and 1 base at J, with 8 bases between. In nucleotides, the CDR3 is TGCGCCAGCAGCTTGCGAGACGGGAACACTGAAGCTTTCTTT. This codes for CASSLRDGNTEAFF.

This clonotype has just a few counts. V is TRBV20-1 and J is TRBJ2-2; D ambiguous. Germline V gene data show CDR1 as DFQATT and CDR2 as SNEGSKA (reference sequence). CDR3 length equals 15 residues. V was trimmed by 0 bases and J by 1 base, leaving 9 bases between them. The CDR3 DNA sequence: TGCAGTGCTAGAGATCCCGAACAGAACACCGGGGAGCTGTTTTTT. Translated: CSARDPEQNTGELFF.

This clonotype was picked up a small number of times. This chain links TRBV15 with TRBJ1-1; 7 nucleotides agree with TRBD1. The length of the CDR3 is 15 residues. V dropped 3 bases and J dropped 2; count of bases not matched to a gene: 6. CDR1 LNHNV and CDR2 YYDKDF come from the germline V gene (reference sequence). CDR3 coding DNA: TGTGCCACCAGCAGTCCTGGGACAGCAAACACTGAAGCTTTCTTT. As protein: CATSSPGTANTEAFF.

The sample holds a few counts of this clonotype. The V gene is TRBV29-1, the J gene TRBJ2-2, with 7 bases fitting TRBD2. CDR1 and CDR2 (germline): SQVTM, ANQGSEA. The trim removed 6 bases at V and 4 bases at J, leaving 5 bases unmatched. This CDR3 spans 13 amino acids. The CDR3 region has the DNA TGCAGCGTCCTCCCGGGAGGCACCGGGGAGCTGTTTTTT. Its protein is CSVLPGGTGELFF.

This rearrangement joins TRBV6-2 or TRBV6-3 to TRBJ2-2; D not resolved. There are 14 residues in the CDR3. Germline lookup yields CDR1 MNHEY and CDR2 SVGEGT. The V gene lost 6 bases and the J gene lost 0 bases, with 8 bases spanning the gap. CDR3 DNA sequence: TGTGCCAGCAGCCGCAATCCGAACACCGGGGAGCTGTTTTTT. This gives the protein CASSRNPNTGELFF.

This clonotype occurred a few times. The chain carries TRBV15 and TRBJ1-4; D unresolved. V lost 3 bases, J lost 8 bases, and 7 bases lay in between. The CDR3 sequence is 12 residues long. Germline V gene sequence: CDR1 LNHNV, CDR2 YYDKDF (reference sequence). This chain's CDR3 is CATSRAAEKLFF. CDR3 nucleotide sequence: TGTGCCACCAGCAGGGCGGCGGAAAAACTGTTTTTT.

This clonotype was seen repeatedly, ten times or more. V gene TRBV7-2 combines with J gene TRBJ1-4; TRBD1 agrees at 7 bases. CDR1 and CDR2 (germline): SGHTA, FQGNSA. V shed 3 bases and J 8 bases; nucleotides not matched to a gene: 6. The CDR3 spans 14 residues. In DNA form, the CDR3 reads TGTGCCAGCAGCTTGGGCCCAGGGGGGGAAAAACTGTTTTTT. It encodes CASSLGPGGEKLFF.

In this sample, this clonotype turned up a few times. The CDR3 sequence: CASSVGGGTQSTDTQYF. Written as DNA, the CDR3 is TGTGCCAGCAGCGTAGGGGGGGGGACGCAGAGCACAGATACGCAGTATTTT. This chain joins TRBV9 and TRBJ2-3; TRBD2 agrees at 7 bases. V was pared by 0 bases and J by 0 bases, with 7 bases of the junction left unmatched. This CDR3 has 17 residues. The germline V gene has CDR1 SGDLS and CDR2 YYNGEE.

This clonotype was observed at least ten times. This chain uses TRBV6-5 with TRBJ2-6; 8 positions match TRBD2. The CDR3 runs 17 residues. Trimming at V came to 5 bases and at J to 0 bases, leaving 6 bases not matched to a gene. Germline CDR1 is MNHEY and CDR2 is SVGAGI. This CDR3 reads CASSRLASSSGANVLTF. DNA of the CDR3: TGTGCCAGCAGTCGACTAGCGTCTTCCTCTGGGGCCAACGTCCTGACTTTC.

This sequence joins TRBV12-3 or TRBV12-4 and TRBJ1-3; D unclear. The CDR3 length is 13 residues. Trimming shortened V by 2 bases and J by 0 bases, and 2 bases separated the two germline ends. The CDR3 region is CASSLNSGNTIYF. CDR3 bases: TGTGCCAGCAGTTTAAACTCTGGAAACACCATATATTTT.

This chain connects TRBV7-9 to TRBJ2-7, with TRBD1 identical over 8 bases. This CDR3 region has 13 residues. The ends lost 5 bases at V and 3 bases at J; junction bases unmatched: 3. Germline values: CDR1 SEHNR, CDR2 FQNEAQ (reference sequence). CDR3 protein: CASSIGQGYEQYF. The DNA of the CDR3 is TGTGCCAGCAGCATCGGACAGGGCTACGAGCAGTACTTC.

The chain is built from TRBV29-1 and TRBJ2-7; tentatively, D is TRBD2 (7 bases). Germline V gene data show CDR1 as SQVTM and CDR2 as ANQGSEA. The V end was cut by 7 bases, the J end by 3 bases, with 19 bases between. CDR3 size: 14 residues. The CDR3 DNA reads TGCAGCGCTACAGGCGGGGGCGCGGGCTACGAGCAGTACTTC. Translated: CSATGGGAGYEQYF.

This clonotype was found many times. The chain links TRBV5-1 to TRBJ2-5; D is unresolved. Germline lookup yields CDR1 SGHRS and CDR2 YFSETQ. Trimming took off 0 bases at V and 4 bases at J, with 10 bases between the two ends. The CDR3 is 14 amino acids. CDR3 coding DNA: TGCGCCAGCAGCTTGGTGGCGTCCGTAGAGACCCAGTACTTC. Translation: CASSLVASVETQYF.

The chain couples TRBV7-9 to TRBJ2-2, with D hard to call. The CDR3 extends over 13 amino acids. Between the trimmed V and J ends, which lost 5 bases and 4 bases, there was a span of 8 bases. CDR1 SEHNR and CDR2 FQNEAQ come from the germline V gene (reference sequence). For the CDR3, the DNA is TGTGCCAGCAGCGTTGCGAGCACCGGGGAGCTGTTTTTT. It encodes CASSVASTGELFF.

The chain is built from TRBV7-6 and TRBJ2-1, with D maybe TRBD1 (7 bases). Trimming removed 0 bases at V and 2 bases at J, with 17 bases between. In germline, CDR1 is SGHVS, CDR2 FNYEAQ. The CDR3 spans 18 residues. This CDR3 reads CASSLAAGGRLTYNEQFF. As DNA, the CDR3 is TGTGCCAGCAGCTTAGCGGCAGGGGGGAGGTTAACCTACAATGAGCAGTTCTTC.